This TCR beta chain was observed in a study of blood T cell repertoires in COVID-19. Clones were read by immunoSEQ multiplex PCR, and TCRdb kept only the in-frame ones, dropping some. Altogether 650,000 to 800,000 clones are present, 80% to 90% being singletons, with the ten largest covering over 0.2%. V was clipped by 8 bases and J by 0 bases, with 11 bases between them. Per germline, CDR1 SNHLY and CDR2 FYNNEI. The CDR3 contains 15 residues. The TCR sequence derives from a woman aged 18-35 years with acute or convalescent COVID-19. The sequencing input was peripheral blood. The V call is TRBV2, the J call TRBJ2-6, with D possibly matching TRBD1 (5 bases). CDR3 sequence: CASLTVVSGANVLTF. The CDR3 coding sequence is TGTGCCAGCCTGACAGTGGTCTCTGGGGCCAACGTCCTGACTTTC.